This entry describes one T cell receptor beta chain. Its antigen remains unidentified. Qualities for individual bases were not recorded, and no much larger clone is one base off. The cysteine opens and the phenylalanine closes a CDR3 of 14 amino acids. CDR3 DNA only is kept here, 42 bases in frame from base 1. CDR1 SGHTS and CDR2 YDEGEE were looked up in the germline V gene. Deletion took 1 base off V and 5 bases off J, with a span of 13 bases between the germline ends. The data derive from a study of T cell repertoires in ileal Crohn's disease (dated by TCRdb to about 2019). For the wider study: Median disease duration was approximately 8 years, and around 35% of patients were identified as active smokers at the time of surgery. Every patient underwent surgery because of a complication, which was stricturing disease in around 61% of cases and penetrating disease in approximately 40%. About half of the patients received postoperative therapy: about a dozen received thiopurines and 15 to 20 received anti-TNF agents. A prospective multicentre cohort supplied the 45 to 60 Crohn's disease patients whose TCR repertoires were analysed. The study was conducted in parallel with a multicentre cohort built to find predictors of early endoscopic recurrence after ileocolonic resection. A Rutgeerts score above i0 was used to define endoscopic postoperative recurrence. The study sequenced approximately 170 mucosal samples from some 55 patients, taken at several locations on the surgical specimen and at postoperative endoscopy. Study-wide conclusions, independent of this receptor: A significantly higher proportion of clonal expansions was observed in active smokers at surgery than in non-smokers (about 25% vs 20%, p=0.02). Endoscopic recurrence was found to be associated with higher high-frequency clone percentages at surgery, and recurrence was observed in all patients with clonality above 26.8% (18/57). Mucosal CD4 and CD8 T cells were sorted and sequenced only in a subgroup of patients, whose size was not stated. More high-frequency clones were carried by sorted CD8 T cells than by CD4 T cells, suggesting that mucosal expansions were mainly CD8.

For commercial TCRB immunosequencing, around 500 nanograms of biopsy DNA were submitted for each sample. CDR3 regions were amplified from genomic DNA by Adaptive Biotechnology using a two-step, amplification bias-controlled multiplex PCR. In the first PCR, primers covered every V and J gene segment, and in the second PCR, barcodes and Illumina adapters were added. An Illumina instrument was used to sequence the CDR3 libraries. Per the authors' processing: The analysis used both the pipelines supplied by the vendor and custom analysis of the raw data in R/Bioconductor with R version 3.3.0. Clonality, which ranges from 0 to 1, was calculated as the inverse of the normalised Shannon entropy across all productive clones. High-frequency clones were defined as the share of the repertoire occupied by the top 100 clones, with only clones passing a 95% confidence test being retained. The Simpson index measured repertoire diversity, and the Morisita-Horn index measured overlap between samples. What TCRdb holds here is the immuneACCESS table cut down to in-frame rearrangements. Part of the clones is not present; checked against another copy, under half of the missing clones reflect an unresolved V gene, and the others are unexplained. V, J and clone size reflect that table, while D and trimming were determined from the DNA. A total of 15,000 to 20,000 clones appear in this sample, about 91% of them only once. Roughly 5.5% of the sample rests with the top ten.

Eligible patients were adults with ileal or ileocolonic Crohn's disease who had an indication for ileocolonic resection. Before DNA extraction, whole ileal mucosal biopsies were kept frozen at -80 degrees C. Genomic DNA was extracted from frozen whole biopsies with a TRizol-based method and quantified on a NanoDrop 2000 spectrophotometer. The TCR originated in an adult with Crohn's disease. Source material: ileal tissue. The sequence is built from TRBV5-8 and TRBJ2-7, with TRBD1 perhaps the D gene, on 7 matching bases. The sequenced DNA is TGTGCCAGCAGCTTGACAGGGGACTTCCACGAGCAGTACTTC. Translated, it reads CASSLTGDFHEQYF.